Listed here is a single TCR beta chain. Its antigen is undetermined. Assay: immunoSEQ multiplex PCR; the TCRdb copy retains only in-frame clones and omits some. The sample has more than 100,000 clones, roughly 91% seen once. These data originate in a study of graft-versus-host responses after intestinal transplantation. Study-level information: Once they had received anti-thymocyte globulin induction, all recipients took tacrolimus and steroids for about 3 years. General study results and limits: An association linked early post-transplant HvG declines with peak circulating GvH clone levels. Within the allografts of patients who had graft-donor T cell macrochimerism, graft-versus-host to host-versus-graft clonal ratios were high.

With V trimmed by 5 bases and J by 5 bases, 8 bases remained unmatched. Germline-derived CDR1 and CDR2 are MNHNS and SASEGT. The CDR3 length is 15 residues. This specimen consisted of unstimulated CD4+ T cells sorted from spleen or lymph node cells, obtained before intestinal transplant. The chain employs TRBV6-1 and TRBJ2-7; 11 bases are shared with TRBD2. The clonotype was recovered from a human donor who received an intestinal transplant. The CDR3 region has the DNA TGTGCCAGCAGTTCCCTTAGCGGGAGGGCAAACGAGCAGTACTTC. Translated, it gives CASSSLSGRANEQYF.